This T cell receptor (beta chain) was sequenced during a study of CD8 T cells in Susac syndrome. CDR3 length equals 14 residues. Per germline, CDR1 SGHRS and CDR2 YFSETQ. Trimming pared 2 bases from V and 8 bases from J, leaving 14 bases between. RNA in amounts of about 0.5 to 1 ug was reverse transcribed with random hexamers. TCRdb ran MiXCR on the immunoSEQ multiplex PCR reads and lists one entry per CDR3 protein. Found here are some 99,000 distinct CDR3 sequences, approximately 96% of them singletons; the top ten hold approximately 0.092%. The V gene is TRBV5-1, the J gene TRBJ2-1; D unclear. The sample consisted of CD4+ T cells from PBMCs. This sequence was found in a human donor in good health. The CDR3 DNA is TGCGCCAGCAGCTTAACCTCGGAGCGAGATGAGCAGTTCTTC. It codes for CASSLTSERDEQFF.